This T cell receptor beta chain was identified during a study of cytomegalovirus exposure and HLA in healthy donors. As to this clone: Its antigen is unidentified.

The CDR3 loop spans 13 amino acids. The germline V gene has CDR1 MNHEY and CDR2 SMNVEV (reference sequence). V lost 3 bases to trimming and J lost 5 bases, with 10 bases between them. General study points: According to a subsequent analysis, TCR clusters identified in the first cohort showed a tendency to co-occur across the 120 or so validation repertoires.

The data were produced by immunoSEQ multiplex PCR, yet TCRdb's version contains in-frame clones alone and is incomplete. This table has over 200,000 clones, 85% to 90% appearing once. This receptor was identified in a young woman in good health and CMV-seronegative. The sample was PBMCs. The chain has TRBV27 and TRBJ2-5; a weak D match, TRBD2 (5 bases). The CDR3 DNA sequence: TGTGCCAGCAGTTTCGGGATGGGGGAGACCCAGTACTTC. Amino acids: CASSFGMGETQYF.